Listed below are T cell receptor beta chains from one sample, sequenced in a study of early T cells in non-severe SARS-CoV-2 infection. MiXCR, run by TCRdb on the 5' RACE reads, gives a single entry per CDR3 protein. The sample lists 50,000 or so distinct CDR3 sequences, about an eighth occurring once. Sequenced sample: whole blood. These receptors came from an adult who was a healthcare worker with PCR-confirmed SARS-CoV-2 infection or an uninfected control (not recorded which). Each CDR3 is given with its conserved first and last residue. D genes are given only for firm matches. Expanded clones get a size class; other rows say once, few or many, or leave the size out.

CDR3nt: TGTGCCAGCAGCTTGGAGGGTCCCCGGAGAAATGAGCAGTTCTTC
CDR3aa: CASSLEGPRRNEQFF
v_gene: TRBV5-4
abundance: many
d_gene: .
j_gene: TRBJ2-1

CDR3nt: TGTGCCAGCAGCTTAGACTCAGGGACGGGTGAAGCTTTCTTT
CDR3aa: CASSLDSGTGEAFF
v_gene: TRBV7-9
abundance: many
d_gene: .
j_gene: TRBJ1-1

CDR3nt: TGTGCCAGCAGTCCCCTGCCACTTATGCAAGAGACCCAGTACTTC
CDR3aa: CASSPLPLMQETQYF
v_gene: TRBV6-1
abundance: few
d_gene: .
j_gene: TRBJ2-5

CDR3nt: TGCGCCAGCAGCTCCATAGCGGGGGGCACCTACAATGAGCAGTTCTTC
CDR3aa: CASSSIAGGTYNEQFF
v_gene: TRBV5-1
abundance: few
d_gene: TRBD2
j_gene: TRBJ2-1

CDR3nt: TGTGCCAGCAGCTTGGGACAGTCCGCTCAGCCCCAGCATTTT
CDR3aa: CASSLGQSAQPQHF
v_gene: TRBV5-5
abundance: many
d_gene: .
j_gene: TRBJ1-5

CDR3nt: TGTGCCAGCAGTTATTCAGGGGGCAGTTTCGAGCAGTACTTC
CDR3aa: CASSYSGGSFEQYF
v_gene: TRBV6-2/TRBV6-3
abundance: .
d_gene: TRBD1
j_gene: TRBJ2-7

CDR3nt: TGTGCCAGCAGCTTAGGGCTAGCGGGAGGGAACAATGAGCAGTTCTTC
CDR3aa: CASSLGLAGGNNEQFF
v_gene: TRBV7-9
abundance: many
d_gene: TRBD2
j_gene: TRBJ2-1

CDR3nt: TGCGCCAGCAGCCAAGATGGTCAGGGAGCTAATGAAAAACTGTTTTTT
CDR3aa: CASSQDGQGANEKLFF
v_gene: TRBV4-3
abundance: many
d_gene: .
j_gene: TRBJ1-4

CDR3nt: TGTGCCAGCAGCTTGGTGGGTAGAAACACTGAAGCTTTCTTT
CDR3aa: CASSLVGRNTEAFF
v_gene: TRBV5-6
abundance: .
d_gene: .
j_gene: TRBJ1-1

CDR3nt: TGTGCCAGCAGACTTGACAAACCCTACGAGCAGTACTTC
CDR3aa: CASRLDKPYEQYF
v_gene: TRBV6-6
abundance: .
d_gene: .
j_gene: TRBJ2-7

CDR3nt: TGTGCCAGCAGTTATGACCCCCAGGGAGCAAACATTCAGTACTTC
CDR3aa: CASSYDPQGANIQYF
v_gene: TRBV6-5
abundance: .
d_gene: .
j_gene: TRBJ2-4

CDR3nt: TGTGCCAGCTCACCCTTGGTGGGAGGAATAAATGAGCAGTTCTTC
CDR3aa: CASSPLVGGINEQFF
v_gene: TRBV18
abundance: many
d_gene: .
j_gene: TRBJ2-1

CDR3nt: TGTGCCACCAGTGATCCCTCTCCCACCGGGGAGCTGTTTTTT
CDR3aa: CATSDPSPTGELFF
v_gene: TRBV24-1
abundance: few
d_gene: .
j_gene: TRBJ2-2

CDR3nt: TGTGCCAGCAACAGTAGGGGGACAGGTATTTACAATGAGCAGTTCTTC
CDR3aa: CASNSRGTGIYNEQFF
v_gene: TRBV12-3/TRBV12-4
abundance: many
d_gene: TRBD1
j_gene: TRBJ2-1